This T cell receptor beta chain was captured by sequencing in a study of blood T cell repertoires in COVID-19. Turning to the study itself: In each case, the material was cDNA or gDNA derived from T cells, B-cell-depleted T cells, or PBMCs.

Libraries were prepared by immunoSEQ multiplex PCR; TCRdb keeps only in-frame clonotypes and omits some of them. The table lists roughly 290,000 clones, about 93% of them singletons. Germline trimming cut 1 base from V and 10 bases from J; bases unmatched to any gene: 10. Germline CDR1 is MDHEN and CDR2 is SYDVKM. The CDR3 runs 17 residues. Sequencing used peripheral blood. The TCR sequence derives from a woman in her 30s with COVID-19, enrolled during active disease. This chain connects TRBV28 to TRBJ2-1, with 13 bases matching TRBD2. The CDR3 DNA follows: TGTGCCAGCAGTTTATCGGGCACTAGCGGGAGGGCCCTGGAGCAGTTCTTC. Its translation is CASSLSGTSGRALEQFF.